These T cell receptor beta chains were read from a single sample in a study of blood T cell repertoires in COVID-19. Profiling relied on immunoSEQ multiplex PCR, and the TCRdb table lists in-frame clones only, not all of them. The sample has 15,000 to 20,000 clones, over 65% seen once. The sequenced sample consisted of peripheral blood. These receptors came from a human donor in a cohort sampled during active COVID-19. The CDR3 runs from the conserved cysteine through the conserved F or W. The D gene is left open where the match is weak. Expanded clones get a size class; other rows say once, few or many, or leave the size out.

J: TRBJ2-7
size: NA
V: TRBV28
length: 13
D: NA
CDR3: CASDRAEGYEQYF
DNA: TGTGCCAGCGATAGGGCAGAGGGCTACGAGCAGTACTTC

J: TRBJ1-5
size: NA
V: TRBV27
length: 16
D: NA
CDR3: CASSGLGGGSNQPQHF
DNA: TGTGCCAGCAGCGGACTTGGTGGCGGTAGCAATCAGCCCCAGCATTTT

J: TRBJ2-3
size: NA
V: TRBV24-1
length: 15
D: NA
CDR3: CATTPVGSGTDTQYF
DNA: TGTGCCACCACACCGGTGGGGAGTGGCACAGATACGCAGTATTTT

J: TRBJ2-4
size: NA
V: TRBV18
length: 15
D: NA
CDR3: CASSPPEGTKNIQYF
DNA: TGTGCCAGCTCACCACCGGAGGGGACCAAAAACATTCAGTACTTC

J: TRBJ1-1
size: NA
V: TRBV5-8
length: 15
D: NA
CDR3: CASSPQTGMNTEAFF
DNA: TGTGCCAGCAGCCCGCAGACAGGAATGAACACTGAAGCTTTCTTT

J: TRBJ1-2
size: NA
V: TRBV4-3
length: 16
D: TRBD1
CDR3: CASSQGGHRGNYGYTF
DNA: TGCGCCAGCAGCCAGGGAGGTCACAGGGGAAACTATGGCTACACCTTC

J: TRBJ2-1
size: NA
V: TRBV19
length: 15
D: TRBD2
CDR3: CASSPGLVGYNEQFF
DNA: TGTGCCAGTAGCCCCGGACTAGTCGGATACAATGAGCAGTTCTTC

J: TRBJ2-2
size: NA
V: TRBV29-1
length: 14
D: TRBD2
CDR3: CSVGTSGNTGELFF
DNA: TGCAGCGTCGGTACTAGCGGGAACACCGGGGAGCTGTTTTTT

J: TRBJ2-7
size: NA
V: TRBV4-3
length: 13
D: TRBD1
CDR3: CASSQATGFEQYF
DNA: TGCGCCAGCAGCCAAGCGACAGGGTTTGAGCAGTACTTC

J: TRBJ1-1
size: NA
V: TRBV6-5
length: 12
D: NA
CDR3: CASSYRNTEAFF
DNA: TGTGCCAGCAGTTATAGGAACACTGAAGCTTTCTTT

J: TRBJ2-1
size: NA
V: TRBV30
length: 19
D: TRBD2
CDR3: CAWTSRTSGRLSSYNEQFF
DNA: TGTGCCTGGACCTCCCGGACTAGCGGGAGGCTCAGCTCCTACAATGAGCAGTTCTTC

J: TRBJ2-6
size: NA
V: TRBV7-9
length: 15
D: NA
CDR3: CASSYAGSGANVLTF
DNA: TGTGCCAGCAGTTATGCAGGGTCCGGGGCCAACGTCCTGACTTTC

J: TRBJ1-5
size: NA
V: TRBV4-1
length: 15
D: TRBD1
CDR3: CASSSGTETYQPQHF
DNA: TGCGCCAGCAGTTCCGGGACAGAAACTTATCAGCCCCAGCATTTT

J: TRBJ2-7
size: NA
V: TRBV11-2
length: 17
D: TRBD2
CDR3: CASGSPPGLAGRNEQYF
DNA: TGTGCCAGCGGGAGCCCACCGGGACTAGCGGGACGAAACGAGCAGTACTTC

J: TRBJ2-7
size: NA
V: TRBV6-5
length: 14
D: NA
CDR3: CASSYTTIGGEQYF
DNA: TGTGCCAGCAGTTACACGACTATCGGAGGCGAGCAGTACTTC

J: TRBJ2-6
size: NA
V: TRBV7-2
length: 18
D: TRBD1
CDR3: CASSPTGTANSGANVLTF
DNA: TGTGCCAGCAGCCCCACCGGGACAGCGAACTCTGGGGCCAACGTCCTGACTTTC

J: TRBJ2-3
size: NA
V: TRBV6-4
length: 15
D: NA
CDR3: CASSPLPGSTDTQYF
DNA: TGTGCCAGCAGCCCCTTACCGGGGAGCACAGATACGCAGTATTTT

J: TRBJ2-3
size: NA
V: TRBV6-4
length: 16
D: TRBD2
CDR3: CASSDSAGGSTDTQYF
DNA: TGTGCCAGCAGTGACTCAGCGGGAGGGAGCACAGATACGCAGTATTTT

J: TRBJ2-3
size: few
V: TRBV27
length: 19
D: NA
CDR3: CASSLFRRGLIFSTDTQYF
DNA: TGTGCCAGCAGTTTATTCCGCCGGGGACTTATCTTTAGCACAGATACGCAGTATTTT

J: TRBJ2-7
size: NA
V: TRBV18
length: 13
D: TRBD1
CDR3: CASQDRGRYEQYF
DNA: TGTGCCAGCCAAGACAGGGGTCGCTACGAGCAGTACTTC

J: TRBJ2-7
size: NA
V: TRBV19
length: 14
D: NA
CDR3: CASSIRGVGGEQYF
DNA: TGTGCCAGTAGTATTCGTGGAGTTGGAGGGGAGCAGTACTTC

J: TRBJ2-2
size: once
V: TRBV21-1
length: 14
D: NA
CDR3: CASSKKQGPGELFF
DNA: TGTGCCAGCAGCAAAAAACAGGGGCCCGGGGAGCTGTTTTTT

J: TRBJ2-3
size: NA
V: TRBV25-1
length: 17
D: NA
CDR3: CASSEKGRTTLLDTQYF
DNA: TGTGCCAGCAGTGAGAAGGGACGGACTACTTTATTAGATACGCAGTATTTT

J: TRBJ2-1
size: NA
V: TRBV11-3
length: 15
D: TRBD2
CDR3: CASSLTSGSYNEQFF
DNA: TGTGCCAGCAGCTTGACTAGCGGGAGCTACAATGAGCAGTTCTTC

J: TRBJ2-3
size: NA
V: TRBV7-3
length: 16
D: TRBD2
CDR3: CASSLLAGGFTDTQYF
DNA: TGTGCCAGCAGCTTATTAGCGGGAGGGTTCACAGATACGCAGTATTTT

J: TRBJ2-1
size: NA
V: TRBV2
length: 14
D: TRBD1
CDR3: CASRFRTGINEQFF
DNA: TGTGCCAGCAGATTCCGGACAGGGATCAATGAGCAGTTCTTC

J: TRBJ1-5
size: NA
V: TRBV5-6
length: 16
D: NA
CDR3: CASSGTGGGLNQPQHF
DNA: TGTGCCAGCAGCGGGACGGGGGGTGGTTTAAATCAGCCCCAGCATTTT

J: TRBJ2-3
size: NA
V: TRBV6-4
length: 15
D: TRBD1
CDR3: CASSDGTGGADTQYF
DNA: TGTGCCAGCAGTGACGGGACAGGGGGCGCAGATACGCAGTATTTT

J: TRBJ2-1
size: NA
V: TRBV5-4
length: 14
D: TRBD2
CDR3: CASSLGLAGDEQFF
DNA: TGTGCCAGCAGCTTGGGACTAGCGGGAGATGAGCAGTTCTTC

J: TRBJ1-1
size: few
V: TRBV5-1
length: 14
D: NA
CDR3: CASSPTQGNTEAFF
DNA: TGCGCCAGCAGCCCGACACAGGGGAACACTGAAGCTTTCTTT